The source of this T cell receptor beta chain is a study of PD-1 blockade in classical Hodgkin lymphoma. Study-wide context: The patients were dosed with nivolumab 3 mg/kg, infused intravenously every 2 weeks.

TCRdb's table, derived via immunoSEQ multiplex PCR, lists solely in-frame clones and lacks some. The sample carries roughly 150,000 clones, around 84% recorded once. Trimming shortened V by 5 bases and J by 13 bases, and 15 bases separated the two germline ends. Germline V CDR1 and CDR2: SGHTA, FQGTGA. The CDR3 consists of 13 residues. This clone turned up a few times. Its antigen is still unknown. Each of the patients experienced relapse following autologous stem cell transplantation, and their brentuximab vedotin exposure differed. Overall study results and limits: Unlike CD8+ TCR diversity, which did not rise significantly by C4D1, CD4+ TCR diversity did. Compared with healthy donors, newly diagnosed patients reportedly showed lower baseline TCR diversity. It was among complete responders that baseline diversity resembled that of newly diagnosed patients.

The sample was peripheral blood mononuclear cells (PBMCs), taken before the second cycle of nivolumab. The receptor's source is a human donor with classical Hodgkin lymphoma. The chain recombines TRBV7-3 with TRBJ1-6; perhaps TRBD1 as D (6 bases). CDR3 protein: CASSRLGGAPLHF. The DNA for the CDR3 is TGTGCCAGCAGCCGCTTAGGGGGTGCTCCCCTCCACTTT.